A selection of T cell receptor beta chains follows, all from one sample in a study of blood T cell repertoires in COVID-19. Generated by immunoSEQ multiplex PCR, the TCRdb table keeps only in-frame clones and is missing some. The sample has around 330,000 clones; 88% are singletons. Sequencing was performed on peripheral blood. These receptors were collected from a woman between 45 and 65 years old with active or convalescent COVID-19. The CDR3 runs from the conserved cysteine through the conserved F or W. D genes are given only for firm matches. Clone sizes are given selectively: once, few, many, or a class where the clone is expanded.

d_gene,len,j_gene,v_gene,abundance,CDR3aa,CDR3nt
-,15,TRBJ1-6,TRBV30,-,CAWSVVGRGISPLHF,TGTGCCTGGAGTGTAGTGGGCCGGGGGATATCACCCCTCCACTTT
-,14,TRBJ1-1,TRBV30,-,CAWSRPGQNTEAFF,TGTGCCTGGAGTAGACCGGGACAGAACACTGAAGCTTTCTTT
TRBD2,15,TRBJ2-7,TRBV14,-,CASSVIAGPSYEQYF,TGTGCCAGCAGCGTGATAGCGGGACCATCCTACGAGCAGTACTTC
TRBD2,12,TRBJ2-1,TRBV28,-,CATISGRNEQFF,TGTGCCACCATTAGCGGGAGGAATGAGCAGTTCTTC
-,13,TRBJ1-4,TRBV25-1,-,CASSGLNNEKLFF,TGTGCCAGCTCGGGACTGAATAATGAAAAACTGTTTTTT
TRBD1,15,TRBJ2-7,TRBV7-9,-,CASSPRGTGIYEQYF,TGTGCCAGCAGTCCTCGTGGGACAGGAATCTACGAGCAGTACTTC
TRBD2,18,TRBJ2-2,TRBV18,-,CASSPQGLAGGGTGELFF,TGTGCCAGCTCACCACAGGGACTAGCGGGAGGAGGCACCGGGGAGCTGTTTTTT
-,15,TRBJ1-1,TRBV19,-,CASSIFGQGNTEAFF,TGTGCCAGTAGTATATTTGGCCAGGGGAACACTGAAGCTTTCTTT
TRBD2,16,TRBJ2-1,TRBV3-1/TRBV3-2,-,CASSQEERGGYNEQFF,TGTGCCAGCAGCCAAGAAGAGCGGGGGGGCTACAATGAGCAGTTCTTC
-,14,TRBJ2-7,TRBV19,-,CASSMRGGLNEQYF,TGTGCCAGTAGTATGAGGGGGGGTTTGAACGAGCAGTACTTC
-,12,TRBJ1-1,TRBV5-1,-,CASSGSSPEAFF,TGCGCCAGCAGCGGGAGCAGCCCAGAAGCTTTCTTT
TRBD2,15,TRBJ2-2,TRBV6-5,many,CASSLGLAVTGELFF,TGTGCCAGCAGCCTGGGACTAGCGGTCACCGGGGAGCTGTTTTTT
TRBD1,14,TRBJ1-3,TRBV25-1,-,CASSEWTGALTIYF,TGTGCCAGCAGTGAATGGACAGGGGCTCTGACCATATATTTT
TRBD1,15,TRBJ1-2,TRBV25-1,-,CASSESGTGVDGYTF,TGTGCCAGCAGTGAATCCGGGACAGGGGTTGATGGCTACACCTTC
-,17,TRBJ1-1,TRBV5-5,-,CASSPTAALSMNTEAFF,TGTGCCAGCAGTCCTACCGCGGCCCTCTCCATGAACACTGAAGCTTTCTTT
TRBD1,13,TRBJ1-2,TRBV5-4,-,CASSIGTEYGYTF,TGTGCCAGCAGCATCGGGACAGAGTATGGCTACACCTTC